This T cell receptor (beta chain) was sequenced in a study of T cells after yellow fever vaccination. CDR3 size: 14 residues. Trimming pared 7 bases from V and 7 bases from J, leaving 17 bases between. A single record per CDR3 protein comes from TCRdb applying MiXCR to the 5' RACE reads. The sample comprises roughly 160,000 distinct CDR3 sequences, 6% to 7.5% of which are singletons, and 2.5% rests with the top ten. This clonotype originated in a young man who received the YFV17D yellow fever vaccine. The source was CD4+ T cells sorted from PBMCs, collected around 5 days after the first yellow fever vaccination. The chain uses TRBV12-3 or TRBV12-4 and TRBJ2-1; D possibly matches TRBD1 or TRBD2 (5 bases each). CDR3: CASTRPTWGNEQFF. The CDR3 nucleotides read TGTGCCAGCACCCGACCAACCTGGGGGAATGAGCAGTTCTTC.